Shown below are 11 T cell receptor beta chains from a single sample sequenced in a study of blood T cell repertoires in COVID-19. TCRdb keeps only in-frame clones here, not all; method: immunoSEQ multiplex PCR. The sample has 390,000 or so clones; more than 80% are singletons. Sample: peripheral blood. The receptors were sampled from a woman aged 25 to 39 with active or convalescent COVID-19.

This chain joins TRBV3-1 (or the pseudogene TRBV3-2) and TRBJ1-1; 8 bases are shared with TRBD1. CDR3 length: 15 amino acids. Germline V gene lookup returns CDR1 LGHDT and CDR2 YNNKEL (reference sequence). Trimming at V came to 1 base and at J to 5 bases, leaving 6 bases not matched to a gene. The CDR3 loop reads CASSQGTGLKTEAFF. The CDR3 DNA follows: TGTGCCAGCAGCCAAGGGACAGGGCTCAAGACTGAAGCTTTCTTT.

This sequence joins TRBV10-3 and TRBJ1-5, with D possibly TRBD1 on 5 matching bases. With 0 bases removed from V and 2 bases from J, the gap between germline ends came to 11 bases. CDR3 length: 16 amino acids. CDR1 is ENHRY, CDR2 SYGVKD, per germline. CDR3 sequence: CAISESAGVGNQPQHF. CDR3 DNA sequence: TGTGCCATCAGTGAGTCGGCGGGGGTGGGCAATCAGCCCCAGCATTTT.

The CDR3 is CATSRDGSYEQYF. CDR3 bases: TGTGCCACCAGCAGGGACGGGAGCTACGAGCAGTACTTC. The chain carries TRBV15 and TRBJ2-7, with TRBD2 as a possible D gene (6 bases). V was shortened by 3 bases and J by 3 bases, with 9 bases between the two germline ends. CDR1 is LNHNV, CDR2 YYDKDF, per germline (reference sequence). The CDR3 runs 13 residues. Full variable domain (missing parts from reference TRBV15 and TRBJ2-7): DAMVIQNPRYQVTQFGKPVTLSCSQTLNHNVMYWYQQKSSQAPKLLFHYYDKDFNNEADTPDNFQSRRPNTSFCFLDIRSPGLGDTAMYLCATSRDGSYEQYFGPGTRLTVT.

The chain combines TRBV30 with TRBJ1-2; the D gene is possibly TRBD1 (6 bases). The CDR3 extends over 14 amino acids. Germline V gene lookup returns CDR1 GTSNPN and CDR2 SVGIG (reference sequence). Trimming stripped 3 bases from V and 3 bases from J, with 14 bases between. CDR3 coding DNA: TGTGCCTGGAGCCCCCGGACAGAGGACTATGGCTACACCTTC. Translating gives CAWSPRTEDYGYTF.

The CDR3 here is CASSQLAVTYNEQFF. DNA of the CDR3: TGTGCCAGCAGTCAACTAGCGGTTACCTACAATGAGCAGTTCTTC. The V and J genes are TRBV27 and TRBJ2-1; 8 nucleotides agree with TRBD2. CDR1 and CDR2 from the germline V gene are MNHEY and SMNVEV (reference sequence). Trimming cost V 5 bases and J 2 bases; bases outside gene matches: 5. This CDR3 comprises 15 residues.

This clone appeared once. The CDR3 region is CARAWPGGDQYF. Here the CDR3 DNA reads TGTGCCAGGGCCTGGCCGGGGGGGGACCAGTACTTC. The V call is TRBV2, the J call TRBJ2-5; TRBD2 matches at 8 bases. Losses at the gene ends were 9 bases for V and 10 bases for J; bases not matched to a gene: 10. The CDR3 is 12 amino acids. Germline V lookup: CDR1 SNHLY, CDR2 FYNNEI.

The CDR3 coding sequence is TGTGCCAGCAGTTACTCGAGTGATCAGCCCCAGCATTTT. This sequence encodes CASSYSSDQPQHF. The rearrangement joins TRBV6-5 to TRBJ1-5; D uncertain. Trimming took off 0 bases at V and 5 bases at J, with 5 bases between the two ends. This CDR3 is 13 amino acids long. Germline V CDR1 and CDR2: MNHEY, SVGAGI.

The gene calls are TRBV30 and TRBJ2-1; the match to TRBD2 covers 7 bases. Trimming removed 0 bases from V and 0 bases from J; junction bases left unmatched: 8. In germline, CDR1 is GTSNPN, CDR2 SVGIG (reference sequence). The CDR3 totals 17 residues. CDR3 loop: CAWSVLGGSGSYNEQFF. CDR3 sequence (DNA): TGTGCCTGGAGTGTATTAGGCGGGAGTGGCTCCTACAATGAGCAGTTCTTC.

This clone was detected a few times. This chain joins TRBV7-9 and TRBJ1-2; tentatively, D is TRBD1 (5 bases). With 3 bases removed from V and 6 bases from J, the gap between germline ends came to 14 bases. In germline, CDR1 is SEHNR, CDR2 FQNEAQ (reference sequence). The CDR3 loop spans 14 amino acids. The CDR3, as DNA: TGTGCCAGCAGCTTCGTCACAGGTGGGGATGGCTACACCTTC. Amino acid sequence: CASSFVTGGDGYTF.

The rearrangement joins TRBV7-9 to TRBJ1-2, with 8 bases matching TRBD1. This CDR3 region has 14 residues. Germline V gives CDR1 SEHNR, CDR2 FQNEAQ (reference sequence). The V segment lost 0 bases and the J segment 7 bases; nucleotides outside the gene matches: 4. CDR3 sequence (DNA): TGTGCCAGCAGCTTAGCGTGGACAGGGTCTGGCTACACCTTC. This translates into CASSLAWTGSGYTF.

This clone has only a few counts. V and J are TRBV19 and TRBJ1-2, with a possible D match to TRBD1 (6 bases). The CDR3 spans 15 residues. Trimming removed 6 bases from V and 0 bases from J, with 14 bases in between. Germline-derived CDR1 and CDR2 are LNHDA and SQIVND (reference sequence). The DNA of the CDR3 is TGTGCCAGTAGACTTGGACAGAAGACTAACTATGGCTACACCTTC. It specifies CASRLGQKTNYGYTF.